This T cell receptor beta chain is from a study of blood T cell repertoires in COVID-19. Across the whole study: Researchers got acute and convalescent COVID-19 samples from the United States, Italy and Spain. Sources were T cells, B-cell-depleted T cells, or PBMCs; the material itself was cDNA or gDNA.

Clones were read by immunoSEQ multiplex PCR, and TCRdb kept only the in-frame ones, dropping some. The sample has roughly 190,000 clones, approximately 90% seen once. There are 16 residues in the CDR3. V gave up 10 bases and J gave up 0 bases, with 19 bases separating them. In germline, CDR1 is SGHVS, CDR2 FNYEAQ. This clone was seen a single time. The chain recombines TRBV7-6 with TRBJ1-3; possibly TRBD1 for D (6 bases). The TCR originated in a human donor in a cohort sampled during active COVID-19. The sample was peripheral blood. Here the CDR3 DNA reads TGTGCCACCCTACATACACAGGGTAGCTCTGGAAACACCATATATTTT. Protein product: CATLHTQGSSGNTIYF.